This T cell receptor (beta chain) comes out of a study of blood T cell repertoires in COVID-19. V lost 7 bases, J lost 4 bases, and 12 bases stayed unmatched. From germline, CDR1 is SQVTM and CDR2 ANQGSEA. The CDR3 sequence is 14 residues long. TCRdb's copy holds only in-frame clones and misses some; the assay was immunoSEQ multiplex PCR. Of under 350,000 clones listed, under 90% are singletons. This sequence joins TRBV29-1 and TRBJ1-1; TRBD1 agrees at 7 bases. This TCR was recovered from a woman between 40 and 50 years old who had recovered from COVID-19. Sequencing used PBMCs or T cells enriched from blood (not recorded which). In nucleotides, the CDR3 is TGCAGCGGAAGGGACAGTTCCATGAGCACTGAAGCTTTCTTT. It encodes CSGRDSSMSTEAFF.